The sequence of this TCR beta chain was determined in a study of T cells expressing NK-cell markers. Whole-study findings and limits: Among CD8+ T cells from over 5 donors, dominant NKG2C+ clonotypes accounted for about 1.0-8%.

As for this clonotype: Its antigen is unidentified.

With UMIs, 5'RACE template switching was used to make TCR beta cDNA. For each CDR3 protein, TCRdb gives one entry from its re-call of the 5' RACE reads, without DNA. The sample data list hundreds of thousands of distinct CDR3 sequences. Per the germline V gene, CDR1 is DFQATT and CDR2 is SNEGSKA (reference sequence). This CDR3 is built from 16 residues. The V call is TRBV20-1, the J call TRBJ2-3; the D gene TCRdb calls, TRBD1, cannot be checked with no DNA. The source is a man aged 18-75 years in good health. The specimen was blood T cells: a sorted CD56 or NKG2C T cell subset, CD4+ or CD8+ T cells, or bulk PBMC T cells (not recorded which). The CDR3 spells CSARVLGGGHTDTQYF.